Reported below is one TCR beta chain. Its antigen is currently unknown. This sample stems from a study of shared clonotypes between healthy human individuals. Data came from immunoSEQ multiplex PCR; TCRdb stores just in-frame clones and leaves some out. The table shows some 2,400,000 clones, with approximately 95% occurring only once. Study conclusions and caveats: Across subsets, estimated richness was generally greater for naive than for memory populations. The naive CD4 repertoires of a handful of donors were compared, and approximately 5.3% of clonotypes were shared.

Negatively enriched CD4+ T cells were divided by CD45RA into naive and memory. Trimming cost V 0 bases and J 9 bases; bases outside gene matches: 8. The CDR3 spans 15 residues. In germline, CDR1 is MRHNA, CDR2 SNTAGT. The sequencing input was naive CD4+ T cells sorted from blood. Subset reported: CD45RA+ positively selected. The chain links TRBV6-4 to TRBJ2-1; TRBD2 aligns across 7 bases. The TCR sequence derives from a man aged 18 to 29 in good health. CDR3 loop: CASSDSWRERGEQFF. The CDR3 region has the DNA TGTGCCAGCAGTGACTCGTGGCGGGAGAGGGGTGAGCAGTTCTTC.